Shown below are 15 T cell receptor beta chains from a single sample sequenced in a study of T-cell memory formation after mild COVID-19. TCRdb independently ran MiXCR on the 5' RACE reads; one entry per CDR3 protein. The table lists under 300,000 distinct CDR3 sequences, 7.5% to 10% of them singletons, with 20% to 25% in the top ten. Sequences were obtained from PBMCs or a T cell subset sorted from them (not recorded which). These receptors were taken from a young man who had mild COVID-19 (a few samples of this study predate the infection). Cell type and time point are not known.

This clonotype was detected only a few times. J is TRBJ1-1 and V is TRBV11-2; D is unresolved. Germline-derived CDR1 and CDR2 are SGHAT and FQNNGV. The V end was cut by 0 bases, the J end by 4 bases, with 6 bases between. This CDR3 spans 13 amino acids. CDR3 DNA: TGTGCCAGCAGCTTAGAAGAAGGCACTGAAGCTTTCTTT. Its translation: CASSLEEGTEAFF.

This clonotype was detected ten times or more. This rearrangement joins TRBV7-2 to TRBJ2-7; 8 bases fit TRBD1. Trimming at V came to 1 base and at J to 6 bases, leaving 2 bases not matched to a gene. From germline, CDR1 is SGHTA and CDR2 FQGNSA. CDR3 length equals 13 residues. CDR3 nucleotide sequence: TGTGCCAGCAGCTTAGGAACAGGGGGCGAGCAGTACGTC. Translation: CASSLGTGGEQYV.

This sequence joins TRBV6-1 and TRBJ1-6; the D is unclear. The V and J ends lost 6 bases and 10 bases respectively, with 13 bases between them. Germline CDR1 reads MNHNS; CDR2 reads SASEGT. The CDR3 totals 13 residues. CDR3: CASRRPAESPLHF. DNA for the CDR3: TGTGCCAGCAGGAGGCCCGCGGAGTCACCCCTCCACTTT.

This clonotype was observed a few times. The V and J genes are TRBV20-1 and TRBJ2-5; D is unclear. The CDR3 contains 14 residues. Germline loops: CDR1 DFQATT, CDR2 SNEGSKA (reference sequence). Trimming removed 0 bases at V and 1 base at J, with 9 bases between. The chain's CDR3 is CSARDSAVQETQYF. CDR3 coding DNA: TGCAGTGCTAGAGATTCGGCGGTCCAAGAGACCCAGTACTTC.

In its sample, this clonotype was seen a few times. The chain combines TRBV6-4 with TRBJ2-4, with D possibly TRBD2 on 5 matching bases. The CDR3 has 13 residues. Trimming took 8 bases from V and 0 from J, leaving 8 bases between them. Per germline, CDR1 MRHNA and CDR2 SNTAGT. CDR3 amino acids: CASGRLAKNIQYF. The CDR3, as DNA: TGTGCCAGCGGGAGACTAGCCAAAAACATTCAGTACTTC.

Only a few counts were recorded for this clonotype. The genes are TRBV5-1 and TRBJ1-2; unclear D gene. This CDR3 has 13 residues. V lost 4 bases and J lost 0, with 7 bases in between. Germline V gene data show CDR1 as SGHRS and CDR2 as YFSETQ. The CDR3 loop is CASSPSANYGYTF. As DNA, the CDR3 is TGCGCCAGCAGCCCCTCAGCTAACTATGGCTACACCTTC.

The chain combines TRBV2 with TRBJ1-5, with a tentative D call TRBD1 (5 bases). This CDR3 contains 16 residues. The germline gives CDR1 SNHLY, CDR2 FYNNEI. V gave up 7 bases and J gave up 6 bases, with 22 bases separating them. This CDR3 reads CASTVSGRRERQPQHF. CDR3 DNA sequence: TGTGCCAGCACAGTTAGCGGACGCAGGGAGCGTCAGCCCCAGCATTTT.

This clonotype was observed a few times. The rearrangement uses TRBV4-1 and TRBJ2-3; perhaps TRBD2 as D (6 bases). V gave up 1 base and J gave up 2 bases, with 16 bases separating them. This CDR3 is 17 amino acids long. Germline values: CDR1 MGHRA, CDR2 YSYEKL. CDR3 in amino acids: CASSQVGDWSSTDTQYF. CDR3 nucleotide sequence: TGCGCCAGCAGCCAAGTCGGGGACTGGTCTTCCACAGATACGCAGTATTTT.

This clonotype was found a few times. J is TRBJ1-2 and V is TRBV12-3 or TRBV12-4; 9 bases fit TRBD1. Losses at the gene ends were 9 bases for V and 7 bases for J; bases not matched to a gene: 12. The CDR3 sequence is 14 residues long. Written as DNA, the CDR3 is TGTGCCAGTAGAAGTACCGGGACAGGGTCTGGCTACACCTTC. The encoded protein is CASRSTGTGSGYTF.

The chain has TRBV6-2 or TRBV6-3 and TRBJ1-5, with a possible D match to TRBD1 (6 bases). The CDR3 runs 13 residues. V was cut by 2 bases and J by 5 bases, with 7 bases left in between. The germline gives CDR1 MNHEY, CDR2 SVGEGT. CDR3 nucleotides: TGTGCCAGCAGTTACCCAGGGGATCAGCCCCAGCATTTT. The encoded protein is CASSYPGDQPQHF.

This clonotype came up a few times. This rearrangement joins TRBV6-5 to TRBJ2-1, with D tentatively TRBD1 or TRBD2 (5 bases each). Germline assignment: CDR1 MNHEY and CDR2 SVGAGI. V was clipped by 6 bases and J by 6 bases, with 15 bases between them. The CDR3 loop spans 14 amino acids. Here the CDR3 reads CASSPGTKPNEQFF. The CDR3 DNA reads as TGTGCCAGCAGCCCAGGGACCAAGCCCAATGAGCAGTTCTTC.

This clonotype was seen ten or more times. V is TRBV20-1 and J is TRBJ1-1; D is ambiguous. CDR3 length: 15 amino acids. V was cut by 0 bases and J by 5 bases, with 16 bases left in between. The germline V gene has CDR1 DFQATT and CDR2 SNEGSKA (reference sequence). The CDR3 sequence: CSARDRVVGLTEAFF. In DNA, the CDR3 is TGCAGTGCTAGAGATCGTGTCGTGGGCTTGACTGAAGCTTTCTTT.

CDR3 DNA sequence: TGTGCCACCTACCGAGCCCTGGAGACCCAGTACTTC. It translates to CATYRALETQYF. V usage is TRBV28 and J usage is TRBJ2-5; D remains ambiguous. The CDR3 consists of 12 residues. V was trimmed by 10 bases and J by 5 bases, leaving 14 bases between them. Germline V gene sequence: CDR1 MDHEN, CDR2 SYDVKM.

This clonotype turned up a few times. The rearrangement links TRBV4-1 to TRBJ2-3; 11 nucleotides align to TRBD2. Losses at the gene ends were 7 bases for V and 6 bases for J; bases not matched to a gene: 9. Looked up from germline, CDR1 is MGHRA and CDR2 is YSYEKL. This CDR3 region has 15 residues. The CDR3 here is CASTPGLAAKDTQYF. CDR3 nucleotides: TGCGCCAGCACCCCGGGACTAGCGGCGAAGGATACGCAGTATTTT.

The genes are TRBV2 and TRBJ1-5; 9 bases fit TRBD1. CDR1 is SNHLY, CDR2 FYNNEI, per germline. After removal of 6 bases from V and 9 bases from J, the junction contained 12 bases not matched to a gene. The CDR3 is made up of 15 amino acids. The CDR3 protein is CASRSPGTGTWPQHF. CDR3 DNA: TGTGCCAGCAGATCGCCCGGGACAGGGACCTGGCCCCAGCATTTT. Combining the CDR3 with reference TRBV2 and TRBJ1-5 gives the whole variable domain EPEVTQTPSHQVTQMGQEVILRCVPISNHLYFYWYRQILGQKVEFLVSFYNNEISEKSEIFDDQFSVERPDGSNFTLKIRSTKLEDSAMYFCASRSPGTGTWPQHFGDGTRLSIL.